What follows are 12 T cell receptor beta chains derived from one specimen sequenced in a study of human T cells and chemical hapten exposure. TCRdb reprocessed the RACE reads via MiXCR and lists one record per CDR3 protein. The sample has roughly 360,000 distinct CDR3 sequences, nearly 5% seen once; the top ten hold 2% to 2.5%. The time point denotes: patch test 1, 2 weeks after DPC sensitization. The treatment: therapeutic diphenylcyclopropenone sensitization with weekly scalp DPC. Sequencing used whole blood, obtained in connection with sensitization to the hapten diphenylcyclopropenone (DPC). The receptors originated from a woman aged 45-65 years with alopecia areata. Some clones in this sample may be carry-over from other donors' samples.

This clonotype was recorded at least ten times. V and J are TRBV5-6 and TRBJ2-6; D is unclear. This CDR3 has 14 residues. CDR1 is SGHDT and CDR2 is YYEEEE in the germline V gene. V was cut by 1 base and J by 2 bases, with 4 bases left in between. DNA for the CDR3: TGTGCCAGCAGCTTGAAGGCTGGGGCCAACGTCCTGACTTTC. Its translation is CASSLKAGANVLTF.

This clonotype appeared many times. The genes are TRBV2 and TRBJ1-1; 7 positions agree with TRBD1. V was pared by 7 bases and J by 8 bases, with 19 bases of the junction left unmatched. The germline V gene encodes CDR1 SNHLY and CDR2 FYNNEI. The CDR3 is made up of 16 amino acids. CDR3 DNA: TGTGCCAGCATCCTACAGGGGTCAGCAGGGGCTTCCGAAGCTTTCTTT. Translating gives CASILQGSAGASEAFF.

In its sample, this clonotype was seen a few times. V is TRBV5-1 and J is TRBJ2-5; D gene unclear. Per germline, CDR1 SGHRS and CDR2 YFSETQ. V was clipped by 2 bases and J by 2 bases, with 10 bases between them. The CDR3 is made up of 14 amino acids. Here the CDR3 reads CASSLTAPQETQYF. For the CDR3, the DNA is TGCGCCAGCAGCTTAACGGCCCCTCAAGAGACCCAGTACTTC.

This clonotype was seen only a few times. This rearrangement joins TRBV5-1 to TRBJ2-5, with TRBD2 matching 13 bases. Germline CDR1 reads SGHRS; CDR2 reads YFSETQ. This CDR3 contains 17 residues. Unmatched junction bases numbered 8, after V lost 4 bases and J lost 2 bases. The CDR3 DNA follows: TGCGCCAGCAGCGGGGGACTAGCGGGGCCAAGGCAAGAGACCCAGTACTTC. Its translation: CASSGGLAGPRQETQYF.

The chain has TRBV4-3 and TRBJ1-1; D may be TRBD1 (6 bases). Germline V lookup: CDR1 LGHNA, CDR2 YSLEER. V was trimmed by 1 base and J by 4 bases, leaving 10 bases between them. This CDR3 has 14 amino acids. The CDR3: CASSQARGATEAFF. The CDR3 nucleotides are TGCGCCAGCAGCCAAGCAAGGGGGGCCACTGAAGCTTTCTTT.

This clonotype was seen many times. This chain connects TRBV29-1 to TRBJ2-4; possibly TRBD1 for D (5 bases). The CDR3 is made up of 14 amino acids. CDR1 is SQVTM and CDR2 is ANQGSEA in the germline V gene. The ends were cut back, 3 bases at V and 1 base at J, with 10 bases in the middle. CDR3 DNA sequence: TGCAGCGTTGACCCAGGGCGGGCCAAAAACATTCAGTACTTC. This codes for CSVDPGRAKNIQYF.

In this sample, this clonotype turned up many times. V is TRBV20-1 and J is TRBJ1-1, with D hard to call. CDR3 length: 13 residues. Germline V CDR1 and CDR2: DFQATT, SNEGSKA (reference sequence). Trimming removed 3 bases from V and 1 base from J, with 9 bases in between. This chain's CDR3 is CSASLASNTEAFF. The CDR3 coding sequence is TGCAGTGCTAGCCTCGCGTCGAACACTGAAGCTTTCTTT.

The gene calls are TRBV7-9 and TRBJ1-1; 7 bases line up with TRBD1. J was trimmed by 4 bases and V by 5 bases; bases with no gene match: 7. CDR1 is SEHNR, CDR2 FQNEAQ, per germline (reference sequence). The CDR3 has 14 amino acids. In DNA, the CDR3 is TGTGCCAGCAGCCAAACAGGGGCCAGCACTGAAGCTTTCTTT. Its translation: CASSQTGASTEAFF.

This clonotype was picked up a small number of times. The V gene is TRBV27, the J gene TRBJ1-5; D not resolved. The germline V gene encodes CDR1 MNHEY and CDR2 SMNVEV (reference sequence). The CDR3 runs 14 residues. The V end was cut by 3 bases, the J end by 1 base, with 7 bases between. CDR3 in DNA: TGTGCCAGCAGTTTCGCGGGGAGCAATCAGCCCCAGCATTTT. Translation: CASSFAGSNQPQHF.

This clonotype was seen many times. The CDR3 protein is CSVLTGLNTEAFF. The CDR3 DNA is TGCAGCGTTTTGACAGGGCTGAACACTGAAGCTTTCTTT. This chain connects TRBV29-1 to TRBJ1-1, with 7 bases that match TRBD1. This CDR3 region has 13 residues. Germline V gene sequence: CDR1 SQVTM, CDR2 ANQGSEA. V dropped 5 bases and J dropped 0; count of bases not matched to a gene: 3.

A few counts support this clonotype. The J gene is TRBJ1-1, the V gene TRBV1. TRBV1 is a recognized pseudogene. The CDR3 runs to 13 residues. The CDR3 loop is CTSSQITGPEAFF. The CDR3 DNA follows: TGCACCAGCAGCCAAATCACGGGCCCTGAAGCTTTCTTT.

At least ten counts were recorded for this clonotype. V usage is TRBV3-1 and J usage is TRBJ2-3; 8 nucleotides agree with TRBD1. Per the germline V gene, CDR1 is LGHDT and CDR2 is YNNKEL (reference sequence). This CDR3 has 15 amino acids. The trim removed 6 bases at V and 0 bases at J, leaving 5 bases unmatched. For the CDR3, the DNA is TGTGCCAGCAGTCGCAGGGGGCGAAGCACAGATACGCAGTATTTT. It encodes CASSRRGRSTDTQYF.